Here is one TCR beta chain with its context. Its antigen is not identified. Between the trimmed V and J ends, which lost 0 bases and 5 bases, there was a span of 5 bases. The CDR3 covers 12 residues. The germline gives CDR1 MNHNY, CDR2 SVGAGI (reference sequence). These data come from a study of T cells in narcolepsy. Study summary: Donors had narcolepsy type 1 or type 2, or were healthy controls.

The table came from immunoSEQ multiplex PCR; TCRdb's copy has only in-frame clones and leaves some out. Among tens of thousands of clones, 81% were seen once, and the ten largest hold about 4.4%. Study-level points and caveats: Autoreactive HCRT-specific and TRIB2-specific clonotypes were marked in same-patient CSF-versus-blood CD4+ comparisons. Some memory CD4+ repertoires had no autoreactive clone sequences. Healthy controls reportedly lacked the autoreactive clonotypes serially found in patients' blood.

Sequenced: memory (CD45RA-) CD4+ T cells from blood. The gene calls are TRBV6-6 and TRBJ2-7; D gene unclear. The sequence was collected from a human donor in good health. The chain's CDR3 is CASSYSTHEQYF. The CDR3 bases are TGTGCCAGCAGTTACTCGACCCACGAGCAGTACTTC.